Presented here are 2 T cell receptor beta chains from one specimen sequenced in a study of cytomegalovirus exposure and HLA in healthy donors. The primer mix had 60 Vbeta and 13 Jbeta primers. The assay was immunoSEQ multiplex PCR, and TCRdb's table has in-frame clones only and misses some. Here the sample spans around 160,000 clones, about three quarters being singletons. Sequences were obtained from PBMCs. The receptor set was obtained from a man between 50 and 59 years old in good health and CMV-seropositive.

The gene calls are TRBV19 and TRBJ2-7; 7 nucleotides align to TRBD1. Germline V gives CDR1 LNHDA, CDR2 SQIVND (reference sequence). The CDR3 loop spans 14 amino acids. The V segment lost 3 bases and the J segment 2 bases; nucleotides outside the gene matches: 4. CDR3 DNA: TGTGCCAGTAGTATGGGACAGCTAACCTACGAGCAGTACTTC. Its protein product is CASSMGQLTYEQYF. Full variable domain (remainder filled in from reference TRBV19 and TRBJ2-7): DGGITQSPKYLFRKEGQNVTLSCEQNLNHDAMYWYRQDPGQGLRLIYYSQIVNDFQKGDIAEGYSVSREKKESFPLTVTSAQKNPTAFYLCASSMGQLTYEQYFGPGTRLTVT.

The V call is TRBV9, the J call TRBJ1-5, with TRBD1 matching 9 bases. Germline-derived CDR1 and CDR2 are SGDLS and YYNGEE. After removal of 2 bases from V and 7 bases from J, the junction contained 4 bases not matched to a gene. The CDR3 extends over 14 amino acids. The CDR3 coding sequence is TGTGCCAGCAGCGTCACAGGGGGCGGACAGCCCCAGCATTTT. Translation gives CASSVTGGGQPQHF.